This record looks at one T cell receptor (beta chain) sequence and its context. Its specificity is not known. A single record per CDR3 protein comes from TCRdb applying MiXCR to the reads. Among 750,000 to 950,000 distinct CDR3 sequences, just under 30% were seen once, and the ten largest hold around 13%. The data were obtained in a study of T cell repertoires in cytomegalovirus infection. This CDR3 contains 15 residues. Germline CDR1 is MGHRA and CDR2 is YSYEKL. The ends lost 5 bases at V and 1 base at J; junction bases unmatched: 4. This chain connects TRBV4-1 to TRBJ2-5; 10 nucleotides agree with TRBD1. This clonotype was sampled from a human donor in good health (CMV status not recorded). Some clones in this sample may be carry-over from other donors' samples. The source was cultured CD8+ T cells from PBMCs, collected from culture after CMV antigen stimulation. The CDR3 sequence: CASSARDRGQETQYF. CDR3 nucleotides: TGCGCCAGCAGCGCCCGGGACAGGGGCCAAGAGACCCAGTACTTC.